This is a list of T cell receptor beta chains from one sample in a study of regulatory T cells in long-lasting Graves disease. TCRdb fed the multiplex PCR reads into MiXCR, producing one record per CDR3 protein. The sample includes about 460,000 distinct CDR3 sequences, 22% seen only once; the top ten take around 13%. The input for sequencing was peripheral blood mononuclear cells (PBMCs), taken when the disease was refractory, from a patient treated with antithyroid drugs. The source is a female donor with Graves disease. CDR3s include the opening cysteine and the closing phenylalanine or tryptophan. The D gene is left open where the match is weak. The size field is filled for only some rows; it gives once, few, many or a size class.

clone_size: few; v_call: TRBV7-9; j_call: TRBJ2-5; d_call: NA; cdr3_nt: TGTGCCAGCAGCTCTAACCGGGGCTATACCTTCCAAGAGACCCAGTACTTC; cdr3_aa: CASSSNRGYTFQETQYF
clone_size: many; v_call: TRBV5-1; j_call: TRBJ1-1; d_call: TRBD1; cdr3_nt: TGCGCCAGCAGCTCGGGACAGCCGAACACTGAAGCTTTCTTT; cdr3_aa: CASSSGQPNTEAFF
clone_size: NA; v_call: TRBV28; j_call: TRBJ1-2; d_call: NA; cdr3_nt: TGTGCCAGCAGTTCCTATACTTATGGCTACACCTTC; cdr3_aa: CASSSYTYGYTF
clone_size: NA; v_call: TRBV30; j_call: TRBJ2-7; d_call: TRBD1; cdr3_nt: TGTGCCTGGAGGGCGGACAGGGTTTACCACGAGCAGTACTTC; cdr3_aa: CAWRADRVYHEQYF
clone_size: once; v_call: TRBV6-2/TRBV6-3; j_call: TRBJ1-1; d_call: NA; cdr3_nt: TGTGCCAGCAGTGAGTCAGTAGTTCGGGGAACTGAAGCTTTCTTT; cdr3_aa: CASSESVVRGTEAFF
clone_size: many; v_call: TRBV30; j_call: TRBJ1-2; d_call: NA; cdr3_nt: TGTGCCTGGAACCGGAGGGGCGGCTACACCTTC; cdr3_aa: CAWNRRGGYTF
clone_size: NA; v_call: TRBV6-1; j_call: TRBJ2-7; d_call: TRBD2; cdr3_nt: TGTGCCAGCACTAGCGGGAGTGCCAACGAGCAGTACTTC; cdr3_aa: CASTSGSANEQYF
clone_size: many; v_call: TRBV11-2; j_call: TRBJ1-2; d_call: TRBD1; cdr3_nt: TGTGCCAGCAGCTTTAGACGGGACAGCTATGGCTACACCTTC; cdr3_aa: CASSFRRDSYGYTF
clone_size: NA; v_call: TRBV7-2; j_call: TRBJ2-2; d_call: TRBD1; cdr3_nt: TGTGCCAGCAGCCCCCGTGCCGGACAGGGGGCGCCCGGGGAGCTGTTTTTT; cdr3_aa: CASSPRAGQGAPGELFF
clone_size: few; v_call: TRBV5-6; j_call: TRBJ2-5; d_call: NA; cdr3_nt: TGTGCCAGCAGCGTAACGGGACTCCAGTCCCAGTACTTC; cdr3_aa: CASSVTGLQSQYF
clone_size: NA; v_call: TRBV28; j_call: TRBJ2-2; d_call: NA; cdr3_nt: TGTGCCAGCAGTTTGAACCATTTCGGGGTTCTGAACACCGGGGAGCTGTTTTTT; cdr3_aa: CASSLNHFGVLNTGELFF
clone_size: few; v_call: TRBV10-3; j_call: TRBJ1-6; d_call: NA; cdr3_nt: TGTGCCATCACAAGAGGGGACGGACTAAATTCACCCCTCCACTTT; cdr3_aa: CAITRGDGLNSPLHF
clone_size: few; v_call: TRBV24-1; j_call: TRBJ2-7; d_call: TRBD2; cdr3_nt: TGTGCCACCAGTGATTCCTGGACTAGCGGTTACGAGCAGTACTTC; cdr3_aa: CATSDSWTSGYEQYF
clone_size: many; v_call: TRBV6-5; j_call: TRBJ2-7; d_call: TRBD1; cdr3_nt: TGTGCCAGCAGTTACGGACAGGGGAGCGAGCAGTACTTC; cdr3_aa: CASSYGQGSEQYF
clone_size: many; v_call: TRBV28; j_call: TRBJ1-1; d_call: NA; cdr3_nt: TGTGCCAGCAGGAGGGGGAACACTGAAGCTTTCTTT; cdr3_aa: CASRRGNTEAFF
clone_size: few; v_call: TRBV7-8; j_call: TRBJ1-2; d_call: TRBD1; cdr3_nt: TGTGCCAGCAGCTTAGCTGGACAGGATTACTATGGCTACACCTTC; cdr3_aa: CASSLAGQDYYGYTF
clone_size: many; v_call: TRBV12-3/TRBV12-4; j_call: TRBJ1-4; d_call: NA; cdr3_nt: TGTGCCAGCAGTTTTGGGCAGGAGGAAAAACTGTTTTTT; cdr3_aa: CASSFGQEEKLFF
clone_size: NA; v_call: TRBV6-5; j_call: TRBJ2-2; d_call: TRBD1; cdr3_nt: TGTGCCAGCAGTTACACTTCGGGACAGTACACCGGGGAGCTGTTTTTT; cdr3_aa: CASSYTSGQYTGELFF
clone_size: many; v_call: TRBV28; j_call: TRBJ2-7; d_call: TRBD2; cdr3_nt: TGTGCCAGCAGTTATAGCGGGAGTCACGAGCAGTACTTC; cdr3_aa: CASSYSGSHEQYF